These T cell receptor beta chains were read from a single sample in a study of T cell changes during pregnancy in multiple sclerosis. The assay was immunoSEQ multiplex PCR, and TCRdb's table has in-frame clones only and misses some. The sample holds under 85,000 clones, over 75% seen once. The sequencing used peripheral blood, collected in the third trimester of pregnancy. The source is a female donor with multiple sclerosis, enrolled in a pregnancy study. Both conserved end residues are part of each CDR3.

V gene | CDR3 protein
TRBV7-2 | CASGILGGYEQFF
TRBV28 | CASSLGGRLLYGYTF
TRBV7-2 | CASSSQTGWVYGYTF
TRBV29-1 | CSVELVGQLYEQYF
TRBV9 | CASGTVAGGGETQYF
TRBV11-1 | CASRSGTSGGNTGELFF
TRBV2 | CASSEVLVTDTQYF
TRBV10-1 | CASSVSLQGTEAFF
TRBV15 | CATSGLIEGNQPQHF
TRBV10-3 | CAISESISYRRYNEQFF
TRBV7-2 | CASSFFDGGGYTF
TRBV11-2 | CASSHGLRARSYEQYF
TRBV6-6 | CASSLKGRGDGYTF
TRBV18 | CASSPQGDTGELFF
TRBV30 | CAWSVASGGLTDTQYF
TRBV6-5 | CASSSGLASTDTQYF
TRBV7-6 | CASSLGDREGHEQYF
TRBV6-1 | CASRTGGGGDTQYF
TRBV5-1 | CASSLVMIRGSNYEQYF
TRBV27 | CASSWTGVSNQPQHF
TRBV6-5 | CASSLTGWETQYF
TRBV10-3 | CAISDLAGATDTQYF
TRBV23-1 | CASVPGQGVLTGELFF
TRBV5-6 | CASSRMRLNQPQHF
TRBV7-9 | CASLNRLAGSYNEQFF
TRBV2 | CASSVLAGGGTQYF
TRBV6-5 | CASIGVVNTEAFF
TRBV6-6 | CASSYGGQGAEQYF
TRBV18 | CASSLSGYSSYNEQFF
TRBV18 | CASSPDYAGELFF
TRBV28 | CASSRQIQETQYF
TRBV5-8 | CASSLGREFGNEQFF
TRBV6-1 | CASSEWSGTGVVKTQYF
TRBV7-2 | CASSYKGQINSPLHF
TRBV5-1 | CASTNAIGAGVYSTDTQYF
TRBV6-1 | CASSDRGREQYF
TRBV7-2 | CASSLWGQGATDTQYF
TRBV6-1 | CASSVTGTWDPALHF
TRBV9 | CASSQQGGGNYGYTF
TRBV6-5 | CASSYRGWETQYF
TRBV9 | CASSVSGTNQAEQFF
TRBV19 | CASRGLAGGYEQYF
TRBV18 | CASSPLGVGDGYTF
TRBV9 | CASTRGLEDSTEAFF
TRBV2 | CARTTGDTGSPLHF
TRBV15 | CATSRETGKNNQPQHF
TRBV27 | CASAHSGGTYEQYF
TRBV18 | CASSLGGPANTEAFF
TRBV6-4 | CASSEGLAGGQETQYF
TRBV10-1 | CASSRNLGGAFF
TRBV6-5 | CASSYSPGTGSSPLHF
TRBV5-1 | CASSSRGTSGASDTQYF